This T cell receptor (beta chain) comes out of a study of cytomegalovirus exposure and HLA in healthy donors. Study results and caveats: Rare TCR sequences dominated, though some public TCRs recurred in many donors. The classifier, whose performance was assessed in both the original and validation cohorts, reportedly diagnosed cytomegalovirus status with high specificity and sensitivity.

PCR employed 60 Vbeta and 13 Jbeta primers. Data came from immunoSEQ multiplex PCR; TCRdb stores just in-frame clones and leaves some out. Of some 190,000 clones listed, 77% are singletons. A note on this clone: No antigen is known for it.

V was pared by 0 bases and J by 1 base, with 5 bases of the junction left unmatched. The V gene's germline CDR1 is MNHEY and CDR2 SVGAGI. CDR3 size: 16 residues. Source material: PBMCs. The chain combines TRBV6-5 with TRBJ2-5, with TRBD1 matching over 7 bases. The receptor comes from a man in his late teens or twenties in good health and CMV-seronegative. In DNA, the CDR3 is TGTGCCAGCAGTTACTCGTGGGACAGACCCCAAGAGACCCAGTACTTC. Its protein product is CASSYSWDRPQETQYF.